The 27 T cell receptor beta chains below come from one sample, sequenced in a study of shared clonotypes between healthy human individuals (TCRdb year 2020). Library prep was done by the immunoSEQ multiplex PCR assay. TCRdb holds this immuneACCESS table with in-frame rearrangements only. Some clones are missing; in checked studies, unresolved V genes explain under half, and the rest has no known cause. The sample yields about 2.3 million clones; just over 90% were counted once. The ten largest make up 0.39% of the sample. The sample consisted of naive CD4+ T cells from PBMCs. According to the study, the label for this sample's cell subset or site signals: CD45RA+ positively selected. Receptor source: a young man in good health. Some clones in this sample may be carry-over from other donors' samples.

Here the CDR3 DNA reads TGTGCCACCAGCAGTGGCTTTTCTTACACCTTC. This sequence encodes CATSSGFSYTF. The chain carries TRBV15 and TRBJ1-2; no clear D. Germline V CDR1 and CDR2: LNHNV, YYDKDF (reference sequence). The V end lost 3 bases, the J end lost 11 bases, and 10 bases lay between the germline ends. This CDR3 comprises 11 residues.

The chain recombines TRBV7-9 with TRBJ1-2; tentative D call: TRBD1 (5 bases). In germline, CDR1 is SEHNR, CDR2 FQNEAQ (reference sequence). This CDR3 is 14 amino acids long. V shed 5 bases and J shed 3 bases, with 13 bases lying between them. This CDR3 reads CASSPPEGYYGYTF. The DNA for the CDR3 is TGTGCCAGCAGCCCCCCTGAGGGGTACTATGGCTACACCTTC.

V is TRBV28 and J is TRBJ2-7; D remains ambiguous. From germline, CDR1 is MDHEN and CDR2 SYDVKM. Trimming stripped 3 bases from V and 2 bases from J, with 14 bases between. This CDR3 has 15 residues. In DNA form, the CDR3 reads TGTGCCAGCAGTTTGACCCCCGACGGACCCTACGAGCAGTACTTC. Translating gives CASSLTPDGPYEQYF.

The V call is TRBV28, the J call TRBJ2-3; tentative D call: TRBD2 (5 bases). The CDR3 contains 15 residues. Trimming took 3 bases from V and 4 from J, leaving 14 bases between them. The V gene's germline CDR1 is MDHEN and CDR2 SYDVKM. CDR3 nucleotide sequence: TGTGCCAGCAGTTTGGTGAGGGCAGTGGCAGATACGCAGTATTTT. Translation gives CASSLVRAVADTQYF.

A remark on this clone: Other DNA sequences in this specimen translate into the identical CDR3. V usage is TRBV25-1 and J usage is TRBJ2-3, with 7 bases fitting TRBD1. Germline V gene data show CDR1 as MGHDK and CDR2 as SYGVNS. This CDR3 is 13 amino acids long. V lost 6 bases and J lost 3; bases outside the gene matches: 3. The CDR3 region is CASSRQGTDTQYF. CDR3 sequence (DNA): TGTGCCAGCAGCAGACAGGGAACAGATACGCAGTATTTT.

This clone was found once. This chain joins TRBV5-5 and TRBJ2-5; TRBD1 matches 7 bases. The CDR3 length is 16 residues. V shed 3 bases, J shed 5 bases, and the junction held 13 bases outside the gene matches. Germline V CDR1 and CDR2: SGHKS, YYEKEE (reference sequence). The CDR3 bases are TGTGCCAGCAGCTCGAATCACAGGGGTTTAGGGGAGACCCAGTACTTC. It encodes CASSSNHRGLGETQYF.

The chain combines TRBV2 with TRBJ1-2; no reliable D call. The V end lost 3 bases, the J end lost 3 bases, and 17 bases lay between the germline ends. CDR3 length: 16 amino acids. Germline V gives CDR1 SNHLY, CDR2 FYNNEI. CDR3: CASSDPGGGVHYGYTF. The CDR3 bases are TGTGCCAGCAGTGATCCCGGAGGTGGAGTACACTATGGCTACACCTTC. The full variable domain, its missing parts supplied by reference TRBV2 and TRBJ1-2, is EPEVTQTPSHQVTQMGQEVILRCVPISNHLYFYWYRQILGQKVEFLVSFYNNEISEKSEIFDDQFSVERPDGSNFTLKIRSTKLEDSAMYFCASSDPGGGVHYGYTFGSGTRLTVV.

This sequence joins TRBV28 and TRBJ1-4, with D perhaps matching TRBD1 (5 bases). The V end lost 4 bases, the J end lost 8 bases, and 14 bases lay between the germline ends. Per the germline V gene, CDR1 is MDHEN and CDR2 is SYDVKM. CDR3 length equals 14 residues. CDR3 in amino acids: CASSSTRVDEKLFF. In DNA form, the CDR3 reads TGTGCCAGCAGTTCAACCAGGGTGGACGAAAAACTGTTTTTT.

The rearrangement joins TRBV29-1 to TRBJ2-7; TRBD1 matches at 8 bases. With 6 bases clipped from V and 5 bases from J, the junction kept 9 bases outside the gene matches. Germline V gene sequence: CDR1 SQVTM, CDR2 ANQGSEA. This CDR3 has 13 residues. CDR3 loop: CSVRGRFFHEQYF. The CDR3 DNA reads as TGCAGCGTCAGGGGGCGATTTTTCCACGAGCAGTACTTC.

In DNA form, the CDR3 reads TGTGCCAGCAGTCCCCTATGGGGACTCAATCAGCCCCAGCATTTT. It specifies CASSPLWGLNQPQHF. V and J are TRBV6-1 and TRBJ1-5; D is possibly TRBD1 (5 bases). Germline CDR1 reads MNHNS; CDR2 reads SASEGT. Trimming removed 5 bases at V and 3 bases at J, with 14 bases between. This CDR3 spans 15 amino acids.

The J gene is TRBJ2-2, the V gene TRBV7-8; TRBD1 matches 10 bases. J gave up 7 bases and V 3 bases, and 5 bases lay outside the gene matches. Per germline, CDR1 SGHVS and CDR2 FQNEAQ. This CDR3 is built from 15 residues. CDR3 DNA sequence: TGTGCCAGCAGCTTTGGGGACAGGGGTGGCGGGGAGCTGTTTTTT. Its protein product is CASSFGDRGGGELFF.

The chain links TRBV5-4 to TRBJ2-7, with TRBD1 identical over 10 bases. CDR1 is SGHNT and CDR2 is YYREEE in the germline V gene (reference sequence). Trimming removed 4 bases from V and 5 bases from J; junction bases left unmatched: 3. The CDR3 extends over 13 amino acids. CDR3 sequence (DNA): TGTGCCAGCAGCCGCGGACAGGGGGACGAGCAGTACTTC. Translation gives CASSRGQGDEQYF.

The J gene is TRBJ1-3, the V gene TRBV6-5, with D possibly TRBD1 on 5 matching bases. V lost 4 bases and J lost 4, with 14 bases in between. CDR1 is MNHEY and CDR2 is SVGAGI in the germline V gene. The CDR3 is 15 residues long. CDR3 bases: TGTGCCAGCAGTTTAAACAGGCAACCGGGAAACACCATATATTTT. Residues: CASSLNRQPGNTIYF.

CDR3 sequence: CASSLSPDRWGFNQPQHF. The CDR3 region has the DNA TGTGCCAGCAGTTTATCCCCCGACAGATGGGGCTTCAATCAGCCCCAGCATTTT. The genes are TRBV28 and TRBJ1-5, with D possibly matching TRBD1 (5 bases). This CDR3 comprises 18 residues. Trimming stripped 1 base from V and 3 bases from J, with 19 bases between. Germline CDR1 MDHEN, CDR2 SYDVKM.

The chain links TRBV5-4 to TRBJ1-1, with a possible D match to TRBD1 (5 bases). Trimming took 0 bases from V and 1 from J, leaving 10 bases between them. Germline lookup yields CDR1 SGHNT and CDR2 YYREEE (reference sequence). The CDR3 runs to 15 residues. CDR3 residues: CASSLVRQGNTEAFF. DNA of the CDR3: TGTGCCAGCAGCTTGGTAAGGCAGGGGAACACTGAAGCTTTCTTT. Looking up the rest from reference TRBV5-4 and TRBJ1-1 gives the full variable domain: ETGVTQSPTHLIKTRGQQVTLRCSSQSGHNTVSWYQQALGQGPQFIFQYYREEENGRGNFPPRFSGLQFPNYSSELNVNALELDDSALYLCASSLVRQGNTEAFFGQGTRLTVV.

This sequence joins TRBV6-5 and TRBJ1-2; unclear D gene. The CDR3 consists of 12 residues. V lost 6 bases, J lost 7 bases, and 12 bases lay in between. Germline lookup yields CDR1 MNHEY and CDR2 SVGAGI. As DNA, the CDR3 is TGTGCCAGCAGCGCCACCTCGGGTGGCTACACCTTC. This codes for CASSATSGGYTF.

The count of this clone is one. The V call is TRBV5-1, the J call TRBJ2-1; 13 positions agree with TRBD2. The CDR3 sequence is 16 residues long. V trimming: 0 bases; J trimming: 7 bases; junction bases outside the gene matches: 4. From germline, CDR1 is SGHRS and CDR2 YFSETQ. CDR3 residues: CASSLGWTSGSNEQFF. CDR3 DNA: TGCGCCAGCAGCTTGGGGTGGACTAGCGGGAGTAATGAGCAGTTCTTC.

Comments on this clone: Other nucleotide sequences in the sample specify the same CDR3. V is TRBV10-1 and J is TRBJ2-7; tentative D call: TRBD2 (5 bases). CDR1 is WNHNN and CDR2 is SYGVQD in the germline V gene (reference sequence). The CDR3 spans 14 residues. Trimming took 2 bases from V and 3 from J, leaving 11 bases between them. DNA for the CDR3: TGCGCCAGCAGTGAGAGTCCTGGGAGCTACGAGCAGTACTTC. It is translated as CASSESPGSYEQYF.

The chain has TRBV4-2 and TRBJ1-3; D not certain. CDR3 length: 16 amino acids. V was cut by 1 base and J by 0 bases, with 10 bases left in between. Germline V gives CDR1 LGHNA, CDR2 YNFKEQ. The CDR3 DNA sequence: TGTGCCAGCAGCCAAGGAAAGGAGTCCTCTGGAAACACCATATATTTT. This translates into CASSQGKESSGNTIYF.

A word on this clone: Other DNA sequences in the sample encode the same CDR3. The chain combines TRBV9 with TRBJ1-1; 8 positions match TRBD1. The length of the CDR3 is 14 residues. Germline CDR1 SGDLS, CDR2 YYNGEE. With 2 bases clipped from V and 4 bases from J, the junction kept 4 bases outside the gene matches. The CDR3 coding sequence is TGTGCCAGCAGCGTCCAGGGGGCCAGCACTGAAGCTTTCTTT. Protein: CASSVQGASTEAFF.

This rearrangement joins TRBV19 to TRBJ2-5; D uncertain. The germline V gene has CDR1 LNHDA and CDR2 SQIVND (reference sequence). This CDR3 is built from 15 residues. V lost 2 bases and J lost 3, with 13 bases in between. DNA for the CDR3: TGTGCCAGTAGTATATTCAACATTTTAAAAGAGACCCAGTACTTC. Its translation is CASSIFNILKETQYF. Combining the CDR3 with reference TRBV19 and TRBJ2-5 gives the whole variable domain DGGITQSPKYLFRKEGQNVTLSCEQNLNHDAMYWYRQDPGQGLRLIYYSQIVNDFQKGDIAEGYSVSREKKESFPLTVTSAQKNPTAFYLCASSIFNILKETQYFGPGTRLLVL.

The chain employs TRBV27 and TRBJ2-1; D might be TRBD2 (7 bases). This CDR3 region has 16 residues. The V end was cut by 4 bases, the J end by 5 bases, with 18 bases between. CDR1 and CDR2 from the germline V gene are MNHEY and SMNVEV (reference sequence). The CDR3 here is CASSSPGGGGDNEQFF. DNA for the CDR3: TGTGCCAGCAGTTCCCCGGGGGGCGGGGGCGACAATGAGCAGTTCTTC.

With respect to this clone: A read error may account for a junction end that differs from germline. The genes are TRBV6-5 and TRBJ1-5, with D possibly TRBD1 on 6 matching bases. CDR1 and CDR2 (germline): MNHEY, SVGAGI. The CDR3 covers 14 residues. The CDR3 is CASSNSGANQPQHF. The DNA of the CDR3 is TGTGCCAGCAGTAACTCAGGGGCCAATCAGCCCCAGCATTTT.

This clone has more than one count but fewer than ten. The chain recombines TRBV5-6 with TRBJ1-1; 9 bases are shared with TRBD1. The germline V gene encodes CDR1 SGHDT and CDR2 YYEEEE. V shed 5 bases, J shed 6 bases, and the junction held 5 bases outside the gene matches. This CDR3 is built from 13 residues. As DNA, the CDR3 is TGTGCCAGCAGTGAACAGGGGGCGGCTGAAGCTTTCTTT. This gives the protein CASSEQGAAEAFF. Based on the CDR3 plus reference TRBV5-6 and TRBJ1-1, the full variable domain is DAGVTQSPTHLIKTRGQQVTLRCSPKSGHDTVSWYQQALGQGPQFIFQYYEEEERQRGNFPDRFSGHQFPNYSSELNVNALLLGDSALYLCASSEQGAAEAFFGQGTRLTVV.

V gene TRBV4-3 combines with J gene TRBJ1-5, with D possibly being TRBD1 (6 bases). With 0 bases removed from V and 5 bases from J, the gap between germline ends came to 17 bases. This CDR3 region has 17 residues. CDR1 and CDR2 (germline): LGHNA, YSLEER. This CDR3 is CASSQDSGAGRDQPQHF. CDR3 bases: TGCGCCAGCAGCCAAGATTCGGGGGCTGGGAGGGATCAGCCCCAGCATTTT.

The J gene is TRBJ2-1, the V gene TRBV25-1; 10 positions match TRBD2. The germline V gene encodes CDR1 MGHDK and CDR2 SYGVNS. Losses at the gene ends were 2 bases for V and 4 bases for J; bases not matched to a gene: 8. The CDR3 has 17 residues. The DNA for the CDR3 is TGTGCCAGCAGTGAACCAGCGGGAGGGCCCCAGTACAATGAGCAGTTCTTC. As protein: CASSEPAGGPQYNEQFF.

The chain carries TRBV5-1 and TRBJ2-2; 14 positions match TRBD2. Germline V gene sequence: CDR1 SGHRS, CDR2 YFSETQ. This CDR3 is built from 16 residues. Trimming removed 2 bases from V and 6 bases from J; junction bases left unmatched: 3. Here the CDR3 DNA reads TGCGCCAGCAGCTTCGGGACTAGCGGGAGCTCCGGGGAGCTGTTTTTT. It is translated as CASSFGTSGSSGELFF.